This T cell receptor beta chain was identified in a study of cytomegalovirus exposure and HLA in healthy donors. Germline CDR1 reads SGHAT; CDR2 reads FQNNGV. V shed 4 bases and J 4 bases; nucleotides not matched to a gene: 9. The CDR3 loop spans 16 amino acids. Overall study findings and caveats: It was likely that a cluster of highly shared sequence variants was a sequencing artifact. Reportedly, TCR beta sequences accurately predicted HLA-A and HLA-B alleles in most subjects.

The PCR used 60 Vbeta and 13 Jbeta primers. Sequenced by immunoSEQ multiplex PCR; TCRdb stores in-frame clones only, minus some. Among approximately 240,000 clones listed, 77% were seen once. To note about this clone: As yet, its antigen is unknown.

This sequence was found in a woman in her sixties or seventies in good health and CMV-seropositive. V gene TRBV11-2 combines with J gene TRBJ2-7; 11 bases are a match to TRBD2. Material for sequencing was PBMCs. In DNA form, the CDR3 reads TGTGCCAGCAGCTCATCGCTAGCGGGAGGCCCGTACGAGCAGTACTTC. Protein sequence: CASSSSLAGGPYEQYF.